This is a list of T cell receptor beta chains from one sample in a study of CD8 T cells in Susac syndrome. TCRdb reprocessed the immunoSEQ multiplex PCR reads via MiXCR and lists one record per CDR3 protein. The data contain around 190,000 distinct CDR3 sequences, roughly 92% of them singletons. The material sequenced was CD4+ T cells from PBMCs. The receptors derive from a human donor in good health. Both conserved end residues are part of each CDR3. Fields, in order: V gene, CDR3 length, D gene, J gene, clone size, CDR3 DNA, CDR3 protein. The D gene is left open where the match is weak. For some rows the clone size is stated as once, few or many, or as a class when expanded; others skip it.

v_call: TRBV7-2
cdr3_length: 14
d_call: -
j_call: TRBJ2-3
clone_size: -
cdr3_nt: TGTGCCAGCCGTAAGGGGGACATCCGACATACGCAGTATTTT
cdr3_aa: CASRKGDIRHTQYF

v_call: TRBV5-1
cdr3_length: 15
d_call: TRBD1
j_call: TRBJ2-7
clone_size: -
cdr3_nt: TGCGCCAGCAGCTCCCGGACAGGGGTTTTCGGCGAGCAGTACTTC
cdr3_aa: CASSSRTGVFGEQYF

v_call: TRBV28
cdr3_length: 17
d_call: TRBD1
j_call: TRBJ1-2
clone_size: -
cdr3_nt: TGTGCCAGCACATACGGGACAGGGCGTTTAGCTAACTATGGCTACACCTTC
cdr3_aa: CASTYGTGRLANYGYTF

v_call: TRBV13
cdr3_length: 12
d_call: -
j_call: TRBJ2-1
clone_size: -
cdr3_nt: TGTGCCAGCAGCTTAGAGGGCAGTCGGCAGTTCTTC
cdr3_aa: CASSLEGSRQFF

v_call: TRBV3-1
cdr3_length: 16
d_call: TRBD1
j_call: TRBJ1-1
clone_size: -
cdr3_nt: TGTGCCAGCAGCCAGGATCCGACAGGGAGGAACACTGAAGCTTTCTTT
cdr3_aa: CASSQDPTGRNTEAFF

v_call: TRBV30
cdr3_length: 14
d_call: -
j_call: TRBJ1-2
clone_size: -
cdr3_nt: TGTGCCTGGAAGTGGGGACGTGGTTTGTTGGGCTACACCTTC
cdr3_aa: CAWKWGRGLLGYTF

v_call: TRBV7-9
cdr3_length: 15
d_call: -
j_call: TRBJ2-3
clone_size: -
cdr3_nt: TGTGCCAGCAGCCTTATAATGGGTAGCACAGATACGCAGTATTTT
cdr3_aa: CASSLIMGSTDTQYF

v_call: TRBV2
cdr3_length: 14
d_call: -
j_call: TRBJ1-1
clone_size: once
cdr3_nt: TGTGCCAGCAATGGGGTCCCACCGAACACTGAAGCTTTCTTT
cdr3_aa: CASNGVPPNTEAFF

v_call: TRBV7-8
cdr3_length: 16
d_call: TRBD1
j_call: TRBJ2-2
clone_size: -
cdr3_nt: TGTGCCAGCAGCTTCAGAGCGGGACAGGGCACCGGGGAGCTGTTTTTT
cdr3_aa: CASSFRAGQGTGELFF

v_call: TRBV12-3/TRBV12-4
cdr3_length: 13
d_call: TRBD1
j_call: TRBJ1-5
clone_size: -
cdr3_nt: TGTGCCAGCACCCCAGGGGGGAATCAGCCCCAGCATTTT
cdr3_aa: CASTPGGNQPQHF

v_call: TRBV29-1
cdr3_length: 15
d_call: TRBD2
j_call: TRBJ2-3
clone_size: -
cdr3_nt: TGCAGCGTTGCCGTGCGGGGGGCCGCCGGGGATACGCAGTATTTT
cdr3_aa: CSVAVRGAAGDTQYF

v_call: TRBV5-1
cdr3_length: 13
d_call: -
j_call: TRBJ2-2
clone_size: -
cdr3_nt: TGCGCCAGCAGCTTTACAGGGCCCGGGGAGCTGTTTTTT
cdr3_aa: CASSFTGPGELFF

v_call: TRBV7-2
cdr3_length: 15
d_call: -
j_call: TRBJ1-5
clone_size: -
cdr3_nt: TGTGCCAGCAGCTTAGATAGGGGAGCCAATCAGCCCCAGCATTTT
cdr3_aa: CASSLDRGANQPQHF

v_call: TRBV27
cdr3_length: 12
d_call: -
j_call: TRBJ2-7
clone_size: -
cdr3_nt: TGTGCCAGCAGTTTATTTGGCGGATTCCTGTACTTC
cdr3_aa: CASSLFGGFLYF

v_call: TRBV5-6
cdr3_length: 12
d_call: -
j_call: TRBJ1-1
clone_size: -
cdr3_nt: TGTGCCAGCAGCCGGTGGGGGACTGAAGCTTTCTTT
cdr3_aa: CASSRWGTEAFF

v_call: TRBV20-1
cdr3_length: 13
d_call: -
j_call: TRBJ1-2
clone_size: -
cdr3_nt: TGCAGTGCGCGGGAGACAGATAACTATGGCTACACCTTC
cdr3_aa: CSARETDNYGYTF

v_call: TRBV6-1
cdr3_length: 16
d_call: -
j_call: TRBJ1-6
clone_size: -
cdr3_nt: TGTGCCAGCAGAACCGGACAGTCCAGTAGGATGCCACCCCTCCACTTT
cdr3_aa: CASRTGQSSRMPPLHF

v_call: TRBV7-9
cdr3_length: 15
d_call: TRBD1
j_call: TRBJ2-3
clone_size: -
cdr3_nt: TGTGCCAGCAGCCCCGGACAGGCGAGCACAGATACGCAGTATTTT
cdr3_aa: CASSPGQASTDTQYF